This is a list of T cell receptor beta chains from one sample in a study of cytomegalovirus exposure and HLA in healthy donors. The data were produced by immunoSEQ multiplex PCR, yet TCRdb's version contains in-frame clones alone and is incomplete. Of 100,000 or so clones in the sample, more than 75% are singletons; the top ten hold about 4%. The specimen was PBMCs. The receptor set was obtained from a woman between 45 and 65 years old in good health and CMV-seropositive. Each CDR3 is given with its conserved first and last residue. The D gene is left open where the match is weak. Clone size, where shown, is once, few, many, or a class for clones that have expanded.

j_gene | v_gene | d_gene | abundance | CDR3aa
TRBJ2-7 | TRBV5-6 | TRBD1 | - | CASSIPGQGSYEQYF
- | TRBV6-6 | TRBD2 | - | CASSPSGRATYEQYF
TRBJ2-3 | TRBV9 | TRBD2 | - | CASSSLAGASTDTQYF
TRBJ1-1 | TRBV5-1 | TRBD1 | - | CASSSGQGPLRWTSNTEAFF
TRBJ1-5 | TRBV27 | TRBD1 | few | CASSFNGQGNQPQHF
TRBJ1-5 | TRBV5-5 | - | - | CASSSSGYSNQPQHF
TRBJ1-1 | TRBV5-1 | TRBD1 | - | CASSSSDRASTEAFF
TRBJ2-7 | TRBV2 | - | few | CASSERLAPSYEQYF
TRBJ1-2 | TRBV5-1 | TRBD1 | few | CASSLEGTGRTNYGYTF
TRBJ2-7 | TRBV27 | - | once | CASSGGAGYYEQYF
TRBJ2-2 | TRBV19 | TRBD2 | - | CASTRTSGNTGELFF
- | TRBV11-2 | - | - | CASSFDPLTEQYF
TRBJ1-1 | TRBV7-9 | - | few | CASSTTARGWNTEAFF
TRBJ1-1 | TRBV6-1 | - | - | CASNGGRAENTEAFF
TRBJ2-3 | TRBV27 | TRBD1 | - | CATQPDRGRGDTQYF
TRBJ1-4 | TRBV7-9 | TRBD1 | - | CASRPPGQGGEKLFF
TRBJ1-1 | TRBV7-3 | TRBD1 | once | CASSLRTGREAFF
TRBJ2-2 | TRBV10-1 | - | - | CASRSGPSGELFF
TRBJ2-1 | TRBV11-2 | TRBD2 | few | CASSSGAGGLIDNEQFF
TRBJ2-4 | TRBV25-1 | TRBD1 | - | CATMDRVQYF
TRBJ1-4 | TRBV5-1 | - | few | CASTGPESRKTVF
TRBJ1-3 | TRBV29-1 | - | - | CSVEVEQVTIYF
TRBJ1-5 | TRBV19 | TRBD1 | - | CASSMLDRGDQPQHF
TRBJ2-7 | TRBV19 | TRBD2 | - | CASSTSGLSYEQYF
TRBJ1-2 | TRBV20-1 | - | - | CSARAPVGYTF
TRBJ1-5 | TRBV29-1 | - | - | CSVGGGTHQPQHF
TRBJ2-7 | TRBV11-2 | TRBD1 | - | CASSLVRDRGQYEQYF
TRBJ1-1 | TRBV2 | TRBD1 | - | CASSVGTASEAFF
TRBJ2-1 | TRBV11-2 | - | - | CASSTREQGVQFF
TRBJ1-1 | TRBV30 | - | - | CAWTRTVNTEAFF
TRBJ2-1 | TRBV2 | TRBD2 | - | CASAERGNNEQFF
TRBJ2-7 | TRBV5-8 | - | - | CASSLASGKVF
TRBJ2-1 | TRBV6-5 | - | few | CASSDSVDNEQFF
TRBJ2-7 | TRBV30 | - | - | CACTTMLAELWAYEQYF
TRBJ2-7 | TRBV6-6 | - | - | CASSSRDFEPFEQYF
TRBJ2-3 | TRBV5-4 | TRBD1 | - | CASSWTGPTDTQYF
TRBJ2-2 | TRBV2 | - | - | CASSEVSARSSRETGELFF
TRBJ1-2 | TRBV5-1 | - | - | CASSSDPQSGAGGYTF
TRBJ2-7 | TRBV11-2 | - | - | CASSLFPGSYEQYF
TRBJ2-7 | TRBV7-6 | TRBD2 | - | CASSPNYLTSGGLYEQYF
TRBJ1-1 | TRBV20-1 | - | - | CSASPGDRAFF
TRBJ1-1 | TRBV30 | - | - | CAWTLLTHEAFF
TRBJ1-2 | TRBV11-2 | TRBD1 | - | CASSSGQGGNGYTF
TRBJ1-2 | TRBV5-6 | - | - | CASSIGQPYGYTF
TRBJ2-1 | TRBV5-1 | TRBD2 | - | CASSLELGGVGNEQFF
TRBJ1-3 | TRBV10-1 | - | once | CASSAGKNTIYF
TRBJ1-1 | TRBV5-1 | TRBD1 | medium-sized | CASSERQGMNTEAFF
TRBJ2-1 | TRBV5-8 | TRBD1 | once | CASSLAFGTGWFF
TRBJ2-7 | TRBV13 | - | - | CASSFDSSYEQYF